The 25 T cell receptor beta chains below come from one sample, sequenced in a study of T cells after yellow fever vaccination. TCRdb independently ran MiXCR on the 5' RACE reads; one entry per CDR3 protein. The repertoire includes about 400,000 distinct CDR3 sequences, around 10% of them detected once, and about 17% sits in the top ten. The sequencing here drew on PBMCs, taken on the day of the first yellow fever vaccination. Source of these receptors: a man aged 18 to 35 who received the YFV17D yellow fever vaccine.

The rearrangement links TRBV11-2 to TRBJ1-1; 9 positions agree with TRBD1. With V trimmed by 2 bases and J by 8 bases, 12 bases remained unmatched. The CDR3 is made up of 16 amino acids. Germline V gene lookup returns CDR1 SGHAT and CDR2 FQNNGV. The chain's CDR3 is CASSLSGPGQGSEAFF. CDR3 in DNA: TGTGCCAGCAGCTTATCTGGCCCGGGACAGGGCTCAGAAGCTTTCTTT.

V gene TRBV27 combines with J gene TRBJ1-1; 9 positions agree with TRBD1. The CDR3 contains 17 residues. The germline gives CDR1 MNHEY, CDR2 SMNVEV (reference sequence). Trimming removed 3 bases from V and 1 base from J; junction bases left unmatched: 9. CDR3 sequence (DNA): TGTGCCAGCAGTTTCCTCCGGGACAGGGACCCGAACACTGAAGCTTTCTTT. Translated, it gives CASSFLRDRDPNTEAFF.

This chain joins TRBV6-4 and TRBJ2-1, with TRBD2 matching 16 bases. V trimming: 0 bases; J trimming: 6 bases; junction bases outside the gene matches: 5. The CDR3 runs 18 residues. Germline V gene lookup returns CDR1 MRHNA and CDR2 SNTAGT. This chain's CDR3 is CASSDSGTSGGAINEQFF. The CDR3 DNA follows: TGTGCCAGCAGTGACTCCGGGACTAGCGGGGGGGCCATCAATGAGCAGTTCTTC.

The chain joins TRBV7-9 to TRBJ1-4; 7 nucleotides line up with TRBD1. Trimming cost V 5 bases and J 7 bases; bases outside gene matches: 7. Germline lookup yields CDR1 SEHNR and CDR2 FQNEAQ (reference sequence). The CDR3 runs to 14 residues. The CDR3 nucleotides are TGTGCCAGCAGCAGGGACAGCCTTATTGAAAAACTGTTTTTT. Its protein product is CASSRDSLIEKLFF.

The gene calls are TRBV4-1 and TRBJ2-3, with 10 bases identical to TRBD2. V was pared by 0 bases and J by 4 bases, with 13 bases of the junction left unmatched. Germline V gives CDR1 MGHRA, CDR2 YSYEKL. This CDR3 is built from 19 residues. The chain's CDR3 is CASSQERASGGRSADTQYF. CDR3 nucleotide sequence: TGCGCCAGCAGCCAAGAGCGGGCTAGCGGGGGCCGTTCCGCAGATACGCAGTATTTT.

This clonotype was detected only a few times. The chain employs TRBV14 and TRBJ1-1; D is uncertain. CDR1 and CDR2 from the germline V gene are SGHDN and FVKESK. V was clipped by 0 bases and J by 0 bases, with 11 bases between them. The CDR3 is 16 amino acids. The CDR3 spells CASSQEDWQLNTEAFF. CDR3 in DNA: TGTGCCAGCAGCCAAGAAGATTGGCAGTTGAACACTGAAGCTTTCTTT.

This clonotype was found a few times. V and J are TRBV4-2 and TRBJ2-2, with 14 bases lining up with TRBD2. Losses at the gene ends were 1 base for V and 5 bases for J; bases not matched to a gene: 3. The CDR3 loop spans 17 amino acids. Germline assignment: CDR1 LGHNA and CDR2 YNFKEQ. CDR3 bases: TGTGCCAGCAGCCAAGGACTAGCGGGGGGGCCTACCGGGGAGCTGTTTTTT. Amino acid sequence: CASSQGLAGGPTGELFF.

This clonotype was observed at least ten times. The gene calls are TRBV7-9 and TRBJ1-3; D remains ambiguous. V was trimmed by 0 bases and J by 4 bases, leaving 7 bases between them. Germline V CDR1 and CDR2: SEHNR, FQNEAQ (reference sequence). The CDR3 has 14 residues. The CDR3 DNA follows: TGTGCCAGCAGCTTAGCACCGGCAGGAAACACCATATATTTT. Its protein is CASSLAPAGNTIYF.

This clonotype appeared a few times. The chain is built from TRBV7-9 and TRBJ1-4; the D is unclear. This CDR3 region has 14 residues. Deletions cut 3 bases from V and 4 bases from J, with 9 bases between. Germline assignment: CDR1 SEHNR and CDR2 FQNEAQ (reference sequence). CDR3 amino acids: CASSFGVVNEKLFF. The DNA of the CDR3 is TGTGCCAGCAGCTTTGGAGTAGTTAATGAAAAACTGTTTTTT.

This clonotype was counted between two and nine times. The chain's CDR3 is CASSEGATDTQYF. CDR3 in DNA: TGCGCCAGCAGTGAAGGAGCCACAGATACGCAGTATTTT. The chain recombines TRBV10-1 with TRBJ2-3; D is uncertain. Trimming left V 3 bases short and J 2 bases short, with 6 bases between. From germline, CDR1 is WNHNN and CDR2 SYGVQD (reference sequence). The CDR3 loop spans 13 amino acids.

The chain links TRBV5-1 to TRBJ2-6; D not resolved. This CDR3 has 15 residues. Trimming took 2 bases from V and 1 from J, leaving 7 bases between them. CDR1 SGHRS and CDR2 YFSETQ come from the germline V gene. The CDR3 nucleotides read TGCGCCAGCAGCTTTTGGGATTCTGGGGCCAACGTCCTGACTTTC. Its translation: CASSFWDSGANVLTF.

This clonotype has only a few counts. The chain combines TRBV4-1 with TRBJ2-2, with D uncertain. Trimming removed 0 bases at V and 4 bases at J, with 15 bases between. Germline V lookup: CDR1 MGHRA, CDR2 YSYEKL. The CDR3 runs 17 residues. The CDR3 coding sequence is TGCGCCAGCAGCCAAGAGATCCGCTGGACGGGCACCGGGGAGCTGTTTTTT. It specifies CASSQEIRWTGTGELFF.

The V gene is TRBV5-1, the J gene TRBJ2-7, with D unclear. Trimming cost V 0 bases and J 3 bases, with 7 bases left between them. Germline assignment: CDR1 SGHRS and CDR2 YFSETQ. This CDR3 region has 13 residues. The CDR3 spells CASSLEGSYEQYF. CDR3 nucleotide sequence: TGCGCCAGCAGCTTGGAGGGCAGCTACGAGCAGTACTTC. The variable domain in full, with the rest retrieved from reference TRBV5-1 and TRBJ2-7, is KAGVTQTPRYLIKTRGQQVTLSCSPISGHRSVSWYQQTPGQGLQFLFEYFSETQRNKGNFPGRFSGRQFSNSRSEMNVSTLELGDSALYLCASSLEGSYEQYFGPGTRLTVT.

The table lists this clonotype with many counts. The CDR3 nucleotides read TGCGCCAGCAGCTTGGACGGCGGTTCGAACACCGGGGAGCTGTTTTTT. Amino acids: CASSLDGGSNTGELFF. The V call is TRBV5-1, the J call TRBJ2-2; no reliable D call. Germline-derived CDR1 and CDR2 are SGHRS and YFSETQ. The ends were cut back, 0 bases at V and 0 bases at J, with 9 bases in the middle. The CDR3 covers 16 residues.

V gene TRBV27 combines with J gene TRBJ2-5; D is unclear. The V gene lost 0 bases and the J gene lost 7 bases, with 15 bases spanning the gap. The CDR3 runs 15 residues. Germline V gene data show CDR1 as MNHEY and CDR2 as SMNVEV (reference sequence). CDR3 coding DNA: TGTGCCAGCAGTTTATCGGACCCCGACTTGGGGACCCAGTACTTC. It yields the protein CASSLSDPDLGTQYF.

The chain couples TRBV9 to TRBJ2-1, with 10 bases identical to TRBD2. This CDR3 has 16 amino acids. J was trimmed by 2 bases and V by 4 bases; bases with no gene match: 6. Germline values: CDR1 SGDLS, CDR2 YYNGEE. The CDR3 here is CASSSTSGVPYNEQFF. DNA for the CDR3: TGTGCCAGCAGCTCTACTAGCGGGGTCCCCTACAATGAGCAGTTCTTC.

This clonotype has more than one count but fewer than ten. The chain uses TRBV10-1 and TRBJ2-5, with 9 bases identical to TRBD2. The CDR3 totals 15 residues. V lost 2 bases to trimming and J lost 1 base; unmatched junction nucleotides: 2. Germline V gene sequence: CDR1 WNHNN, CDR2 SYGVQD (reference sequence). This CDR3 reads CASSEKRGVQETQYF. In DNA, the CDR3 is TGCGCCAGCAGTGAGAAGCGGGGGGTCCAAGAGACCCAGTACTTC.

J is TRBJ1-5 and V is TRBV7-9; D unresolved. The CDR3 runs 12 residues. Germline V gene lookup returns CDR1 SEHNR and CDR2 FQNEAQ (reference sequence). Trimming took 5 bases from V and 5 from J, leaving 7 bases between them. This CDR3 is CASSLIDQPQHF. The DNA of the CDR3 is TGTGCCAGCAGCCTAATTGATCAGCCCCAGCATTTT.

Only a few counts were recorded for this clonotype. CDR3 region: CASSLGTDPGTSGGPPYEQYV. CDR3 coding DNA: TGTGCCAGCAGCTTAGGGACCGATCCCGGGACTAGCGGGGGGCCCCCCTACGAGCAGTACGTC. This sequence joins TRBV11-1 and TRBJ2-7, with 15 bases identical to TRBD2. Trimming cost V 1 base and J 2 bases; bases outside gene matches: 15. The CDR3 has 21 residues. CDR1 is SGHAT, CDR2 FQDESV, per germline (reference sequence).

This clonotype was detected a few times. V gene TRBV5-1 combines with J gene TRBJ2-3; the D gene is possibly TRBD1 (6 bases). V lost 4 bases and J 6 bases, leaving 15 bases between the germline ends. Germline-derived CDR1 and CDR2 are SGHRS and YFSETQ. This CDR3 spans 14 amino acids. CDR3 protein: CASSLWGPGDTQYF. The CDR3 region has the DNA TGCGCCAGCAGCCTGTGGGGGCCAGGGGATACGCAGTATTTT.

The CDR3 nucleotides are TGTGCCTGGAGGGCAGCTGAAAAACTGTTTTTT. It translates to CAWRAAEKLFF. The chain is built from TRBV30 and TRBJ1-4; D is undetermined. Per germline, CDR1 GTSNPN and CDR2 SVGIG (reference sequence). The CDR3 covers 11 residues. Trimming took off 3 bases at V and 7 bases at J, with 6 bases between the two ends.

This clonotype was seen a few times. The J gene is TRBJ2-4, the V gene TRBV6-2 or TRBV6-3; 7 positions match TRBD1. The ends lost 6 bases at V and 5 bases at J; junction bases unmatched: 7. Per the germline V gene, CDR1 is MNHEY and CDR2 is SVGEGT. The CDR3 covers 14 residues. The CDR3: CASSRTGTENIQYF. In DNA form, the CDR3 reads TGTGCCAGCAGCCGCACCGGGACAGAAAACATTCAGTACTTC.

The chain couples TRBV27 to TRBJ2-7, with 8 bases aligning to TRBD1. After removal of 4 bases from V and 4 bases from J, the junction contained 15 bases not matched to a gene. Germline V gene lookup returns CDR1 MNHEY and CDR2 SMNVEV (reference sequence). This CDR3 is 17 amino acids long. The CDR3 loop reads CASSSTYSGTGSYEQYV. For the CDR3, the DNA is TGTGCCAGCAGTTCTACCTATTCCGGGACAGGCAGTTACGAGCAGTACGTC.

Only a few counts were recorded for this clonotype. CDR3 sequence reads: CSVEEEGHTQYF. The CDR3, as DNA: TGCAGCGTTGAAGAGGAAGGGCATACGCAGTATTTT. The chain carries TRBV29-1 and TRBJ2-3; D is unclear. From germline, CDR1 is SQVTM and CDR2 ANQGSEA. Trimming pared 0 bases from V and 7 bases from J, leaving 8 bases between. This CDR3 contains 12 residues.

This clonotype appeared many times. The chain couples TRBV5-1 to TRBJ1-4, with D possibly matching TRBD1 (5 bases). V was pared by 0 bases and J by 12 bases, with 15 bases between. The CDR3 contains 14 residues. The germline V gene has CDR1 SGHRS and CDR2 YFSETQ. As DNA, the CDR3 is TGCGCCAGCAGCTTGGCAATGTATGGGGGAGAACTGTTTTTT. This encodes CASSLAMYGGELFF.